Listed below are T cell receptor beta chains from one sample, sequenced in a study of shared clonotypes between healthy human individuals. The repertoire was sequenced with immunoSEQ multiplex PCR; TCRdb's copy has only in-frame clones and lacks some. The table lists around 690,000 clones, about 92% of them singletons. Material for sequencing was memory CD8+ T cells from PBMCs. Every receptor here comes from a man between 18 and 35 years old in good health. Some clones in this sample may be carry-over from other donors' samples. CDR3s include the opening cysteine and the closing phenylalanine or tryptophan. D genes are given only for firm matches. A row's size may be missing; if present it is once, few, many or a size class.

.	TRBJ1-4	TRBV5-3	TRBD1	CARSLGGPRYRGIVEKLFF	TGTGCCAGAAGCTTGGGGGGGCCCCGATACAGGGGGATCGTGGAAAAACTGTTTTTT
.	TRBJ1-4	TRBV28	.	CASSPRGSNEKLFF	TGTGCCAGCAGTCCAAGGGGTTCTAATGAAAAACTGTTTTTT
.	TRBJ2-7	TRBV7-9	TRBD1	CASSAERDRGEF	TGTGCCAGCAGCGCCGAGAGGGACAGGGGTGAGTTC
once	TRBJ1-1	TRBV10-3	TRBD1	CAISEGTVMNTEAFF	TGTGCCATCAGTGAGGGGACAGTGATGAACACTGAAGCTTTCTTT
.	TRBJ1-5	TRBV28	.	CASSLYGGLRQPQHF	TGTGCCAGCAGTTTATACGGGGGACTTCGTCAGCCCCAGCATTTT
.	TRBJ2-1	TRBV27	TRBD2	CASSLTATRLAAFNEQFF	TGTGCCAGCAGTTTAACCGCTACGAGGCTAGCGGCGTTCAATGAGCAGTTCTTC
.	TRBJ2-7	TRBV7-9	.	CASSLGVHEQYF	TGTGCCAGCAGCTTAGGTGTCCACGAGCAGTACTTC
.	TRBJ1-1	TRBV19	TRBD1	CAARDRGFAEAFF	TGTGCCGCGAGGGACAGGGGGTTCGCTGAAGCTTTCTTT
.	TRBJ2-7	TRBV15	.	CATRGQMHPYEQYF	TGTGCCACCAGAGGACAAATGCACCCCTACGAGCAGTACTTC
.	TRBJ2-2	TRBV5-6	.	CASTKQTPWGTGELFF	TGTGCCAGCACCAAACAGACCCCCTGGGGCACCGGGGAGCTGTTTTTT
.	TRBJ2-5	TRBV27	.	CASSLWGGKQETQYF	TGTGCCAGCAGTTTATGGGGCGGGAAACAAGAGACCCAGTACTTC
.	TRBJ1-1	TRBV7-9	.	CASSLSQGGAEAFF	TGTGCCAGCAGCTTATCCCAGGGAGGGGCTGAAGCTTTCTTT
.	TRBJ1-2	TRBV14	.	CASSVGQTSYGYTF	TGTGCCAGCAGCGTCGGTCAGACTAGCTATGGCTACACCTTC
once	TRBJ2-5	TRBV27	.	CASSFIQGSETQYF	TGTGCCAGCAGTTTTATACAGGGCTCGGAGACCCAGTACTTC
.	TRBJ2-3	TRBV27	.	CASSLYGGLARTDTQYF	TGTGCCAGCAGTTTATACGGTGGGCTAGCGAGGACAGATACGCAGTATTTT
.	TRBJ2-1	TRBV13	TRBD1	CASSPRAHRGINEQFF	TGTGCCAGCAGCCCTAGGGCCCACAGGGGAATCAATGAGCAGTTCTTC
few	TRBJ2-7	TRBV28	.	CASRDPEPSYEQYF	TGTGCGTCCCGGGACCCGGAACCTTCCTACGAGCAGTACTTC
.	TRBJ1-1	TRBV11-2	.	CASSLDRTTTEAFF	TGTGCCAGCAGCTTAGATCGGACGACAACTGAAGCTTTCTTT
once	TRBJ1-1	TRBV19	.	CASNDRLIQGGGNTEAFF	TGTGCCAGTAACGACCGCCTCATACAGGGAGGGGGGAACACTGAAGCTTTCTTT
.	TRBJ2-2	TRBV5-6	.	CASSLLMGTGELFF	TGTGCCAGCAGCTTGCTCATGGGCACCGGGGAGCTGTTTTTT
.	TRBJ2-7	TRBV7-9	TRBD2	CASSLDFSGRFYEQYF	TGTGCCAGCAGCTTAGATTTCAGCGGGAGATTCTACGAGCAGTACTTC
.	TRBJ2-1	TRBV27	TRBD2	CASNYLAGGPGNEQFF	TGTGCCAGCAATTACCTAGCGGGAGGGCCCGGCAATGAGCAGTTCTTC
.	TRBJ2-5	TRBV28	.	CASSPLLSLHQETQYF	TGTGCCAGCAGTCCCCTCTTGAGTCTGCACCAAGAGACCCAGTACTTC
.	TRBJ2-7	TRBV4-1	.	CASSQGSGPSYEQYF	TGCGCCAGCAGCCAAGGCAGCGGACCAAGCTACGAGCAGTACTTC
.	TRBJ2-3	TRBV27	.	CASHARAGWGTQYF	TGTGCCAGCCACGCGCGCGCCGGGTGGGGTACGCAGTATTTT
few	TRBJ1-1	TRBV6-6	.	CASSYYGALNTEAFF	TGTGCCAGCAGTTACTATGGGGCGCTGAACACTGAAGCTTTCTTT
.	TRBJ1-1	TRBV27	.	CASSLSGGPPNTEAFF	TGTGCCAGCAGTTTATCTGGAGGACCGCCAAACACTGAAGCTTTCTTT
.	TRBJ2-7	TRBV9	.	CASSPTGDTYEQYF	TGTGCCAGCAGCCCCACGGGGGACACCTACGAGCAGTACTTC
many	TRBJ2-7	TRBV7-9	.	CASSLGVYEQYF	TGTGCCAGCAGCTTAGGGGTCTACGAGCAGTACTTC
.	TRBJ2-3	TRBV6-5	.	CASTSPGSTDTQYF	TGTGCCAGCACCTCGCCCGGGAGCACAGATACGCAGTATTTT
once	TRBJ2-1	TRBV6-5	.	CASSSLGPTNEQFF	TGTGCCAGCAGTTCCTTGGGCCCGACCAATGAGCAGTTCTTC
.	TRBJ2-3	TRBV5-6	TRBD1	CASSPGQGADTQYF	TGTGCCAGCAGCCCGGGACAGGGGGCAGATACGCAGTATTTT